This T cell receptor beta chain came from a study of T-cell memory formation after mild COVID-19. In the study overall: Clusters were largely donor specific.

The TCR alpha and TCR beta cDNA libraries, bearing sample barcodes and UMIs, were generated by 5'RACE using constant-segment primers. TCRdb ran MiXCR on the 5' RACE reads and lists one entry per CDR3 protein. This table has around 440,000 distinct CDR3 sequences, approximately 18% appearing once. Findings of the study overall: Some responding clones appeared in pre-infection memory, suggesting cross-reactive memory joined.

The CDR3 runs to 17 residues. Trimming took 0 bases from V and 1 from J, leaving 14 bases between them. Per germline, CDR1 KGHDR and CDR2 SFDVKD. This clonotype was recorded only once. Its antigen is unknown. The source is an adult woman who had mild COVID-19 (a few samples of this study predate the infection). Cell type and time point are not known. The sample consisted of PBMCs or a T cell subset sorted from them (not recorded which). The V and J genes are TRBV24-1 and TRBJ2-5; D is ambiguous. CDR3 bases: TGTGCCACCAGTGATTTGAATTTGGAGCACTTCCAAGAGACCCAGTACTTC. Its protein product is CATSDLNLEHFQETQYF.